This passage covers 10 T cell receptor beta chains from one sample sequenced in a study of human T cells and chemical hapten exposure. The sample's time point: patch test 1, 2 weeks after DPC sensitization. Documented treatment: therapeutic diphenylcyclopropenone sensitization with weekly scalp DPC. TCRdb used MiXCR to reprocess the RACE reads, holding one entry per CDR3 protein. The sample lists roughly 200,000 distinct CDR3 sequences, around 22% occurring once. This material consisted of whole blood, taken in connection with sensitization to the hapten diphenylcyclopropenone (DPC). These receptors originate from a woman aged 45-65 years with alopecia areata. Some clones in this sample may be carry-over from other donors' samples.

This clonotype was counted many times. The chain links TRBV7-9 to TRBJ2-1; D not resolved. Germline values: CDR1 SEHNR, CDR2 FQNEAQ (reference sequence). V lost 5 bases to trimming and J lost 14 bases, with 4 bases between them. This CDR3 comprises 8 residues. The CDR3 sequence: CASSPKFF. The CDR3 region has the DNA TGTGCCAGCAGCCCTAAGTTCTTC.

The rearrangement links TRBV6-5 to TRBJ1-2; 7 bases line up with TRBD1. After removal of 6 bases from V and 4 bases from J, the junction contained 5 bases not matched to a gene. From germline, CDR1 is MNHEY and CDR2 SVGAGI. This CDR3 comprises 13 residues. The CDR3 reads CASSVGQTYGYTF. The CDR3 bases are TGTGCCAGCAGCGTGGGACAGACCTATGGCTACACCTTC.

The chain has TRBV20-1 and TRBJ2-7; D unresolved. The CDR3 consists of 14 residues. Germline V CDR1 and CDR2: DFQATT, SNEGSKA (reference sequence). V lost 3 bases to trimming and J lost 0 bases, with 12 bases between them. The CDR3 protein is CSARPTISSYEQYF. The CDR3 DNA reads as TGCAGTGCTAGGCCCACGATAAGCTCCTACGAGCAGTACTTC.

The sample holds a few counts of this clonotype. The gene calls are TRBV20-1 and TRBJ2-5; no clear D gene. V lost 5 bases and J 5 bases, leaving 9 bases between the germline ends. Germline CDR1 reads DFQATT; CDR2 reads SNEGSKA (reference sequence). The CDR3 spans 11 residues. DNA for the CDR3: TGCAGTGCTCGAATCGTGGAGACCCAGTACTTC. Translated, it gives CSARIVETQYF.

This clonotype was detected only a few times. V usage is TRBV12-3 or TRBV12-4 and J usage is TRBJ2-1; tentatively, D is TRBD2 (6 bases). The CDR3 runs to 14 residues. Trimming pared 7 bases from V and 1 base from J, leaving 11 bases between. CDR3 coding DNA: TGTGCCAGCACCGTGACTAGATCCTACAATGAGCAGTTCTTC. It is translated as CASTVTRSYNEQFF.

The genes are TRBV15 and TRBJ2-3; 10 positions match TRBD1. Germline CDR1 reads LNHNV; CDR2 reads YYDKDF (reference sequence). V was clipped by 1 base and J by 4 bases; unmatched bases: 5. The CDR3 length is 16 residues. Written as DNA, the CDR3 is TGTGCCACCAGCAGAGCTCGGACAGGGGGGTCAGATACGCAGTATTTT. Its translation: CATSRARTGGSDTQYF. The full variable domain, rest sourced from reference TRBV15 and TRBJ2-3, is DAMVIQNPRYQVTQFGKPVTLSCSQTLNHNVMYWYQQKSSQAPKLLFHYYDKDFNNEADTPDNFQSRRPNTSFCFLDIRSPGLGDTAMYLCATSRARTGGSDTQYFGPGTRLTVL.

V gene TRBV19 combines with J gene TRBJ2-7, with 12 nucleotides matching TRBD2. From germline, CDR1 is LNHDA and CDR2 SQIVND (reference sequence). The CDR3 has 16 residues. V trimming: 3 bases; J trimming: 5 bases; junction bases outside the gene matches: 8. For the CDR3, the DNA is TGTGCCAGTAGTATCCGGCTAGCGGGAGGGCCGCACGAGCAGTACTTC. This translates into CASSIRLAGGPHEQYF.

Sample share makes this clonotype medium-sized. This chain connects TRBV2 to TRBJ2-7, with TRBD1 as a possible D gene (5 bases). Germline-derived CDR1 and CDR2 are SNHLY and FYNNEI. This CDR3 contains 15 residues. V was clipped by 5 bases and J by 0 bases, with 14 bases between them. In DNA form, the CDR3 reads TGTGCCAGCAGTCGGCAGGGTTCCCTCTCCTACGAGCAGTACTTC. Its protein product is CASSRQGSLSYEQYF.

The V call is TRBV3-1, the J call TRBJ2-2; D not certain. V lost 2 bases and J 5 bases, leaving 9 bases between the germline ends. The CDR3 has 14 residues. Germline-derived CDR1 and CDR2 are LGHDT and YNNKEL (reference sequence). CDR3 bases: TGTGCCAGCAGCCAATGGACGTCGACCGGGGAGCTGTTTTTT. Residues: CASSQWTSTGELFF.

The chain uses TRBV28 and TRBJ1-5; D uncertain. Trimming pared 6 bases from V and 1 base from J, leaving 13 bases between. The CDR3 loop spans 15 amino acids. The germline V gene has CDR1 MDHEN and CDR2 SYDVKM. CDR3 bases: TGTGCCAGCAGCCGCCGCCAAGGAAGCAATCAGCCCCAGCATTTT. It encodes CASSRRQGSNQPQHF.